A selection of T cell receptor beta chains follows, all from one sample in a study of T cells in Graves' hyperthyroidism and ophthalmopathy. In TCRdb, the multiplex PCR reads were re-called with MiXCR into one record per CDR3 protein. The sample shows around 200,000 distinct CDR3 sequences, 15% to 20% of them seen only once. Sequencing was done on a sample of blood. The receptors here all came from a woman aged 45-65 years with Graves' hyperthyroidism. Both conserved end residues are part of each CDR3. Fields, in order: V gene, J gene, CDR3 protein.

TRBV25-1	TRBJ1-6	CASSDGTGGKSPLHF
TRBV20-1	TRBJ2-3	CSAKNTQYF
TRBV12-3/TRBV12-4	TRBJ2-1	CASSLRSGTSGNEQFF
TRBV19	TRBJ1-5	CASSAGGIRRNQPQHF
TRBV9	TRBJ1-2	CASSPRGYYGYTF
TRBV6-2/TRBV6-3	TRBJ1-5	CASSSPNNQPQHF
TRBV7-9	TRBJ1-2	CASGGLLNYGYTF
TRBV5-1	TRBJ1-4	CASSFTGKGTVNEKLFF
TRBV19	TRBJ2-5	CASSIKAGPSQETQYF
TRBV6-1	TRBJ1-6	CASSRDRDSGSPLHF
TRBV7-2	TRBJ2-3	CASSAGTGGDTQYF
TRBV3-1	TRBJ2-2	CASSHVGTTLGAGELFF
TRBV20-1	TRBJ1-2	CSARGTGYLEGYTF
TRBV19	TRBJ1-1	CASSIASTGTSEAFF
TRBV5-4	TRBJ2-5	CASSLGGTEETQYF
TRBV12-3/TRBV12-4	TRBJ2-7	CASSLRTGEQYF
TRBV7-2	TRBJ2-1	CASTAWRDEQFF
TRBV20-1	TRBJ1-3	CSARDRGGGRAGNTIYF
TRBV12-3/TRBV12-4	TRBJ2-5	CASSFSRGRETQYF
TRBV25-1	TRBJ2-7	CASSEGTQYEQYF
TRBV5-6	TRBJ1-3	CASSFYSGNTIYF
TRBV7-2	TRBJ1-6	CASSFDRESPLHF
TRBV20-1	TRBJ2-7	CSARSDRGRYEQYF
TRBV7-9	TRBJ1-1	CASSYRVSAFF
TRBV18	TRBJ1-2	CASSPRQGENYGYTF
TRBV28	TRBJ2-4	CASSLSSGAEGIQYF
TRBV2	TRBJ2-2	CASSKQGAITGELFF
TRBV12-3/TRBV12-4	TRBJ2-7	CASTPPGRGFEQYF
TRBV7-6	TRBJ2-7	CASSLQHGYEQYF
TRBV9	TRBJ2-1	CASSPSGVPASYNEQFF
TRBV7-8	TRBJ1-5	CASSFDGGGQPQHF
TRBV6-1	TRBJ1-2	CASSEALVTTNYGYTF
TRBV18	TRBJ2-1	CASSPKLAGGDEQFF
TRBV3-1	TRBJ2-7	CASSQEIPDEQYF
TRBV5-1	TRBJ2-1	CASSLGGAGTLYNEQFF
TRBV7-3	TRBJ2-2	CASSFLGGELFF
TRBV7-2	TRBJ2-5	CASSPETAFQTQYF
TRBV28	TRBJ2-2	CASLKQGAGTGELFF
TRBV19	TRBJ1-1	CASTWTGVNTEAFF
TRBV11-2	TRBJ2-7	CASSLGGISYEQYF
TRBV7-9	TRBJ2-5	CASSLGLQGAGETQYF